This T cell receptor (beta chain) is drawn from a study of Ad26.COV2.S vaccination and SARS-CoV-2 variants. About the study: Once or twice, 56 days apart, Ad26.COV2.S was delivered intramuscularly.

Libraries were prepared by immunoSEQ multiplex PCR; TCRdb keeps only in-frame clonotypes and omits some of them. The sample includes around 450,000 clones, approximately 87% of them seen just once. General study results and limits: Overall T cell responses may have been underestimated by the analyses of TCR breadth and depth. Placebo recipients showed lower spike-specific TCR breadth than vaccinees.

Details on this clone: Its antigen remains unknown.

The sample's treatment: over 15 received Ad26.COV2.S at low or high dose, single or two shots; 5 received placebo; per-sample allocation not given. Sampling was performed 63 days after the first vaccine or placebo injection. Vaccination used an Ad26 vector expressing Wuhan-strain SARS-CoV-2 spike. The TCR was taken from a person between 18 and 60 years old who received the Ad26.COV2.S COVID-19 vaccine or a placebo. This specimen was peripheral blood, taken in a trial of Ad26.COV2.S vaccine versus placebo.

The DNA for the CDR3 is TGCGCCAGCAGCCAAGATCCGGGCAGGGTTCATGGCTACACCTTC. Its protein is CASSQDPGRVHGYTF. The V call is TRBV4-3, the J call TRBJ1-2; D possibly corresponds to TRBD1 (5 bases). CDR1 is LGHNA and CDR2 is YSLEER in the germline V gene. Trimming shortened V by 0 bases and J by 6 bases, and 14 bases separated the two germline ends. The CDR3 loop spans 15 amino acids.